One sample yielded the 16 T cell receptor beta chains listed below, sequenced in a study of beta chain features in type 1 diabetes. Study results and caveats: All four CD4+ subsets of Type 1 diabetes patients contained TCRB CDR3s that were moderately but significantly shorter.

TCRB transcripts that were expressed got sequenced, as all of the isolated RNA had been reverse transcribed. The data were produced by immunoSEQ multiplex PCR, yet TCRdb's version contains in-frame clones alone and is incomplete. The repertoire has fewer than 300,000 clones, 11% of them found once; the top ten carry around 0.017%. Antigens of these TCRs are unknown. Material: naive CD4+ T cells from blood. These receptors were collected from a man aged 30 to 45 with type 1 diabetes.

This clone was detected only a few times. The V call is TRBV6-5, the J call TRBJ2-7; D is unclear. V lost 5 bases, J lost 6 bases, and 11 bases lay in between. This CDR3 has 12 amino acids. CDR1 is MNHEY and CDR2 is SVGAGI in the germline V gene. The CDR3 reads CASSPHPGEQYF. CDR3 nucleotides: TGTGCCAGCAGTCCCCACCCGGGCGAGCAGTACTTC.

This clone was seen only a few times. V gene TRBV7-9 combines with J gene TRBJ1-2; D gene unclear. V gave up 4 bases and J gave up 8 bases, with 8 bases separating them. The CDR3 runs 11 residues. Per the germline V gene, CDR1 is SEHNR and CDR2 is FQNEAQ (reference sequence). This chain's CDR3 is CASSSLEGYTF. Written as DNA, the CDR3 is TGTGCCAGCAGCTCCCTAGAGGGCTACACCTTC.

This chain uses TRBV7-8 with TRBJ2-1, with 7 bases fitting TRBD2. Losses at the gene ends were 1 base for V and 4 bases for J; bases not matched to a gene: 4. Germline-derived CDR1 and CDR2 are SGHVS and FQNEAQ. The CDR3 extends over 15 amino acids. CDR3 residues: CASSLELAPYNEQFF. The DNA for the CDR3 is TGTGCCAGCAGCTTAGAACTAGCGCCTTACAATGAGCAGTTCTTC. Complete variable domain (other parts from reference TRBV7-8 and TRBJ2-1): GAGVSQSPRYKVAKRGQDVALRCDPISGHVSLFWYQQALGQGPEFLTYFQNEAQLDKSGLPSDRFFAERPEGSVSTLKIQRTQQEDSAVYLCASSLELAPYNEQFFGPGTRLTVL.

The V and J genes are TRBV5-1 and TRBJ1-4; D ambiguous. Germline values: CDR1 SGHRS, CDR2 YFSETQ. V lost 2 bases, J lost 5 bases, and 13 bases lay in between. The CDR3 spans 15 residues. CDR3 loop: CASSFSPERNEKLFF. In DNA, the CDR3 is TGCGCCAGCAGCTTCAGCCCGGAGAGGAATGAAAAACTGTTTTTT.

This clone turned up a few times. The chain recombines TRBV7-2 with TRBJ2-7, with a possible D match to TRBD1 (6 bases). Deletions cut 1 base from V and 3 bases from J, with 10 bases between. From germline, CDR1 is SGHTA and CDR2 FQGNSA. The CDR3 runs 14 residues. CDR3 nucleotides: TGTGCCAGCAGCTTAGGGGGGCACGGCTACGAGCAGTACTTC. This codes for CASSLGGHGYEQYF.

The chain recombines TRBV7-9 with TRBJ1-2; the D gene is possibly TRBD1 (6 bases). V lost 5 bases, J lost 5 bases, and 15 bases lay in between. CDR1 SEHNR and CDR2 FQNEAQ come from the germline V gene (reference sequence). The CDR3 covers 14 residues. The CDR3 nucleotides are TGTGCCAGCAGCATCACAGGGCAAGGGTATGGCTACACCTTC. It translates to CASSITGQGYGYTF.

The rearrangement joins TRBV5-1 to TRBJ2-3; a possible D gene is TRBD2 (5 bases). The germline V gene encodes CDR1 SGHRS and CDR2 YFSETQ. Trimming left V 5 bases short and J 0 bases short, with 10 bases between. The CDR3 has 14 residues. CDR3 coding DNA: TGCGCCAGCAGGGCGGCGGGTAGCACAGATACGCAGTATTTT. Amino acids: CASRAAGSTDTQYF.

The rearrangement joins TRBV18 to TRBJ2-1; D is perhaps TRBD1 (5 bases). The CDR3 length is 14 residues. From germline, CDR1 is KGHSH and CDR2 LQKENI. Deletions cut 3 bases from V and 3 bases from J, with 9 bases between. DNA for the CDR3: TGTGCCAGCTCACCGGCACAGGACTACAATGAGCAGTTCTTC. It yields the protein CASSPAQDYNEQFF.

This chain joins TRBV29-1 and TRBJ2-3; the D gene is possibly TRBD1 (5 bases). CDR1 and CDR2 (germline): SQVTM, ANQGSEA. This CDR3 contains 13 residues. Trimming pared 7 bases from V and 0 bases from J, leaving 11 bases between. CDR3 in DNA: TGCAGCGCGACAGCTATTAGCACAGATACGCAGTATTTT. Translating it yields CSATAISTDTQYF.

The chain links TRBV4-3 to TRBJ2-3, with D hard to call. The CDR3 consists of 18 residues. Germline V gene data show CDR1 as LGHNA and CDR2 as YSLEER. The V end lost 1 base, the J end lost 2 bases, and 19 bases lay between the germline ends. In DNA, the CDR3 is TGCGCCAGCAGCCAAGGATTTTTTTACAGCATGTTCACAGATACGCAGTATTTT. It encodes CASSQGFFYSMFTDTQYF.

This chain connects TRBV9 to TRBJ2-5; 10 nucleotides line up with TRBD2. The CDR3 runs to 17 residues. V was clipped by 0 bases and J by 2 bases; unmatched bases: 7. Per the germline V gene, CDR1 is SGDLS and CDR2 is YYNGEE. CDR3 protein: CASSVEAFSGGQETQYF. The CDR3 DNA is TGTGCCAGCAGCGTAGAAGCGTTTAGCGGGGGGCAAGAGACCCAGTACTTC.

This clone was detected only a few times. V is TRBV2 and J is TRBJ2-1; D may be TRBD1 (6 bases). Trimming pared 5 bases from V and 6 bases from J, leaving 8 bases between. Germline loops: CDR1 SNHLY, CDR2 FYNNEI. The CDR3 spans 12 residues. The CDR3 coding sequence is TGTGCCAGCAGTATGGACAGCAATGAGCAGTTCTTC. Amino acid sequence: CASSMDSNEQFF.

In nucleotides, the CDR3 is TGCAGCGCAGGACAGGGGGAAGGGGAGACCCAGTACTTC. Translation gives CSAGQGEGETQYF. The chain employs TRBV29-1 and TRBJ2-5; 10 nucleotides line up with TRBD1. V lost 7 bases to trimming and J lost 5 bases; unmatched junction nucleotides: 7. Germline V gene lookup returns CDR1 SQVTM and CDR2 ANQGSEA. The CDR3 has 13 residues.

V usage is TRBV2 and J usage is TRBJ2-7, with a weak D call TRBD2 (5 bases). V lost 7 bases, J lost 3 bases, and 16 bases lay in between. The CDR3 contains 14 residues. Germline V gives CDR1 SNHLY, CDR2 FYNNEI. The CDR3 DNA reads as TGTGCCAGCACTAAGTCCGACGGAGGCTACGAGCAGTACTTC. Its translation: CASTKSDGGYEQYF.

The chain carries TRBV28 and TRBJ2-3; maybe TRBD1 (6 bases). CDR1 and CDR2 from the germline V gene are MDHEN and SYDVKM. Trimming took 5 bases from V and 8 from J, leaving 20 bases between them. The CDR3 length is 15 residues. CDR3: CASSGTGIGSGTQYF. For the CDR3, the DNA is TGTGCCAGCAGTGGTACAGGGATTGGGAGTGGTACGCAGTATTTT.

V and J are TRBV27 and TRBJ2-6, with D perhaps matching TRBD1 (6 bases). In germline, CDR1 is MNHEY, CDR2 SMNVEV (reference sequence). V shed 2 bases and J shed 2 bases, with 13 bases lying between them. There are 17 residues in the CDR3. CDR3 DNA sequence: TGTGCCAGCAGTTTAAAACCTCACAGGGCTGGGGCCAACGTCCTGACTTTC. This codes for CASSLKPHRAGANVLTF. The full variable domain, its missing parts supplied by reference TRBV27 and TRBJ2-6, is EAQVTQNPRYLITVTGKKLTVTCSQNMNHEYMSWYRQDPGLGLRQIYYSMNVEVTDKGDVPEGYKVSRKEKRNFPLILESPSPNQTSLYFCASSLKPHRAGANVLTFGAGSRLTVL.